The rows below give T cell receptor beta chains drawn from one sample of a study of shared T cell receptors in the human thymus. Some clones are missing from TCRdb's copy, which holds only in-frame ones; the method was immunoSEQ multiplex PCR. In the table there are approximately 730,000 clones, 80% to 90% of which are singletons. These data were also filed under a second study, of human thymus T cells.

The specimen was thymocytes. Receptor source: a girl under three years old with a congenital heart defect. Both conserved end residues are part of each CDR3. D genes are given only for firm matches. Clone sizes are given selectively: once, few, many, or a class where the clone is expanded.

.,TRBJ1-1,.,TRBV11-2,TGTGCCAGCAGCTCCCTCGAAACATCTGAAGCTTTCTTT,CASSSLETSEAFF
.,TRBJ1-5,TRBD1,TRBV28,TGTGCCAGCAGAGACCGCGGGACAGGGGGCGACCAGCCCCAGCATTTT,CASRDRGTGGDQPQHF
.,TRBJ1-5,.,TRBV5-1,TGCGCCAGCAGCTTGACAGGGCACCAGCCCCAGCATTTT,CASSLTGHQPQHF
.,TRBJ1-6,.,TRBV28,TGTGCCAGCAGTTTAGTCTTTTCCGGGACACCGTATAATTCACCCCTCCACTTT,CASSLVFSGTPYNSPLHF
.,TRBJ1-6,TRBD1,TRBV10-3,TGTGCCATCAGTGAGTTACGGTCGGGGGGCAGGGGGCGCGGTATGACCCTCCACTTT,CAISELRSGGRGRGMTLHF
.,TRBJ1-1,TRBD1,TRBV14,TGTGCCAGCAGCCAGATTCCGAGCCGGGACAGGGTCCGGAGCACTGAAGCTTTCTTT,CASSQIPSRDRVRSTEAFF
.,TRBJ2-6,TRBD1,TRBV4-3,TGCGCCAGCAGCCATCACCGGGACAGGCAGACTTTC,CASSHHRDRQTF
.,TRBJ1-2,.,TRBV9,TGTGCCAGCAGCCTAGACGCGGGGGCGGATGGCTACACCTTC,CASSLDAGADGYTF
once,TRBJ2-1,.,TRBV5-4,TGTGCCAGCAGCTTCGGTGGTGAGCAGTTCTTC,CASSFGGEQFF
.,TRBJ2-5,TRBD2,TRBV5-1,TGCGCCAGCAGCTTGGAGCGGGGGGGCCTTCCGCGAGAGACCCAGTACTTC,CASSLERGGLPRETQYF
.,TRBJ1-3,.,TRBV2,TGTGCCAGCAGAGGAGGCAAGGATGGCGGGAACACCATATATTTT,CASRGGKDGGNTIYF
.,TRBJ1-5,.,TRBV6-1,TGTGCCAGCAGTGAATCGGGGAGGGGGTTGAGCAATCAGCCCCAGCATTTT,CASSESGRGLSNQPQHF
once,TRBJ2-1,.,TRBV5-1,TGCGCCAGCAGCTTGGACCGAGACAGCTCCTACAATGAGCAGTTCTTC,CASSLDRDSSYNEQFF
once,TRBJ1-4,TRBD1,TRBV4-3,TGCGCCAGCAGCCATCGACAGGGGCCGATTGAAAAACTGTTTTTT,CASSHRQGPIEKLFF
.,TRBJ2-5,TRBD1,TRBV12-5,TGTGCTAGTGGTTTGGAGGGACAGGAGGACTTC,CASGLEGQEDF
.,TRBJ1-2,.,TRBV2,TGTGCCAGTCTCCAGGGGCCCTATGGCTACACCTTC,CASLQGPYGYTF
.,TRBJ1-3,TRBD1,TRBV6-1,TGTGCCAGCAGTGAGTGGGACAGGGCCTTCCCTGGAAACACCATATATTTT,CASSEWDRAFPGNTIYF
.,TRBJ2-7,TRBD2,TRBV14,TGTGCCAGCAGCCATAGGCGGGGGGGCCTCTACGAGCAGTACTTC,CASSHRRGGLYEQYF
.,TRBJ1-4,.,TRBV10-3,TGTGCCATCAGTGAGTCGCCCAGGGGAAGAAATGAAAAACTGTTTTTT,CAISESPRGRNEKLFF
few,TRBJ2-1,TRBD1,TRBV5-1,TGCGCCAGCAGCACCAAAAGACAGGGTGGGAACTACAATGAGCAGTTCTTC,CASSTKRQGGNYNEQFF
.,TRBJ2-1,.,TRBV27,TGTGCCAGTGCGTTGGCAGGGGATGTTGTTGAGCAGTTCTTC,CASALAGDVVEQFF
.,TRBJ2-2,TRBD1,TRBV5-6,TGTGCCAGCATGGGGACAGGGCTGAACACCGGGGAGCTGTTTTTT,CASMGTGLNTGELFF
once,TRBJ2-3,.,TRBV9,TGTGCCAGCAGCGTAGACGGGGAAAGCACAGATACGCAGTATTTT,CASSVDGESTDTQYF
.,TRBJ1-2,.,TRBV5-1,TGCGCCAGCACCCTCTTGGGGGGACGAGATGGCTACACCTTC,CASTLLGGRDGYTF
.,TRBJ1-1,.,TRBV14,TGTGCCAGCAGCCAAGTTAATCAGGGGCTTATGAACACTGAAGCTTTCTTT,CASSQVNQGLMNTEAFF
.,TRBJ1-5,TRBD1,TRBV25-1,TGTGCCAGCTCGGGCCCGGGACAGGGCCGCAATCAGCCCCAGCATTTT,CASSGPGQGRNQPQHF
.,TRBJ2-3,.,TRBV27,TGTGCCAGCAGTTTATCCTCCCGACACCCTAGCACAGATACGCAGTATTTT,CASSLSSRHPSTDTQYF
.,TRBJ1-2,.,TRBV6-6,TGTGCCAGCAGTTACGGGACACTCTCCGATGGCTACACCTTC,CASSYGTLSDGYTF
.,TRBJ1-2,TRBD1,TRBV9,TGTGCCAGCAGCCCGCATCCCCAGGGGGCGAGGGACTATGGCTACCCCTTC,CASSPHPQGARDYGYPF
few,TRBJ2-3,.,TRBV7-9,TGTGCCAGCAGGTTTAGCGAACCCTCTAGCACAGATACGCAGTATTTT,CASRFSEPSSTDTQYF
.,TRBJ2-1,TRBD1,TRBV11-1,TGTGCCAGCAGCTTGGCCGACAGGGGAGGTGAGCAGTTCTTC,CASSLADRGGEQFF
once,TRBJ2-7,.,TRBV7-8,TGTGCCAGCAGCCCCCCGGACAGTCCGAGCTCCTACGAGCAGTACTTC,CASSPPDSPSSYEQYF
once,TRBJ1-4,TRBD1,TRBV4-3,TGCGCCAGCAGCCAAGATTGGACAGGGGTTGGGGATTGGGAAAAACTGTTTTTT,CASSQDWTGVGDWEKLFF
once,TRBJ2-7,.,TRBV2,TGTGCCAGCCGTACAGGGTCCTACGAGCAGTACTTC,CASRTGSYEQYF
once,TRBJ2-5,.,TRBV20-1,TGCAGCGGACAGTTCCAAGAGACCCAGTACTTC,CSGQFQETQYF
.,TRBJ1-1,TRBD1,TRBV27,TGTGCCAGCAGTTTACGAGCAGGACAGGGGATTAAAGCTTTCTTT,CASSLRAGQGIKAFF
.,TRBJ2-7,.,TRBV14,TGTGCCAGCAGCCAGGCGCGGCTCGGGGATGGCGAGCAGTACTTC,CASSQARLGDGEQYF
.,TRBJ1-2,TRBD1,TRBV27,TGTGCCAGCAGTAGAACCGGGACAGGGGGCCATGGCTACACCTTC,CASSRTGTGGHGYTF
.,TRBJ1-1,.,TRBV27,TGTGCCAGCAGTTCACCTGCGACTGGCGCGAACACTGAAGCTTTCTTT,CASSSPATGANTEAFF
.,TRBJ1-4,.,TRBV15,TGTGCCACCAGCAGAGAAGCAGGGGCAAGTGAAAAACTGTTTTTT,CATSREAGASEKLFF